A single T cell receptor beta chain is shown here with its context. Its antigen is not identified. This sample was included in a study of OX40 agonist ivuxolimab in advanced cancers. Study as a whole: It was ivuxolimab, an agonistic anti-OX40 (CD134) antibody, that patients were treated with. Patients were infused with ivuxolimab every 2 weeks at 0.01 to 10 mg/kg. Patients were 82.7% male with ages about 23 to 90, mean about 65. Study-wide results and caveats: The study found among the lowest clonal expansion in partial responders at 0.1-3.0 mg/kg.

The V gene's germline CDR1 is SGHTA and CDR2 FQGNSA. CDR3 length: 14 amino acids. With 5 bases clipped from V and 2 bases from J, the junction kept 4 bases outside the gene matches. The protocol was immunoSEQ multiplex PCR, while the TCRdb copy is restricted to in-frame clones and leaves out a portion. The top ten hold approximately 0.57% of the sample, which has approximately 80,000 clones, 65% to 90% seen once. The receptor comes from an adult with an advanced solid tumor such as melanoma, head and neck, liver or kidney cancer. The chain links TRBV7-2 to TRBJ2-5; 8 nucleotides match TRBD2. The specimen was CD4+ or CD8+ T cells sorted from blood, collected in a trial of the OX40 agonist ivuxolimab. The CDR3 bases are TGTGCCAGCAGCCATAGCGGGGTACAAGAGACCCAGTACTTC. Its protein product is CASSHSGVQETQYF.